This T cell receptor (beta chain) is drawn from a study of CD8 T cells in Susac syndrome. This CDR3 spans 17 amino acids. Losses at the gene ends were 1 base for V and 7 bases for J; bases not matched to a gene: 13. Germline CDR1 and CDR2: LGHDT and YNNKEL (reference sequence). RNA amounts of about 0.5 to 1 ug underwent reverse transcription with random hexamers. MiXCR was run by TCRdb on the immunoSEQ multiplex PCR reads, yielding one entry per CDR3 protein. In the table there are a few hundred thousand distinct CDR3 sequences, approximately 94% of which are singletons. The study, taken as a whole, reports: The authors found no clonal expansion in Susac syndrome CD4+ T cell repertoires.

To note about this clonotype: Its cognate antigen is unknown.

The chain recombines TRBV3-1 with TRBJ2-1; 7 nucleotides agree with TRBD1. The source is a human donor with Susac syndrome. Material for sequencing was CD4+ T cells from PBMCs. In DNA form, the CDR3 reads TGTGCCAGCAGCCAAGTACTGGGGACACCACAGGGGAATGAGCAGTTCTTC. Translated, it gives CASSQVLGTPQGNEQFF.